The table lists the clone carrying this T cell receptor beta chain with many counts. The CDR3 regions of TCR beta were amplified from RNA transcripts. TCR CDR3 regions were first amplified by RT-PCR with HTBI primers. TCRdb processed the multiplex PCR reads anew with MiXCR; each CDR3 protein has one entry. The data hold around 450,000 distinct CDR3 sequences, with 15% to 19% observed a single time. The data were taken from a study of T cells in Graves' hyperthyroidism and ophthalmopathy. The CDR3 spans 17 residues. V lost 4 bases to trimming and J lost 0 bases; unmatched junction nucleotides: 9. Germline CDR1 and CDR2: MNHEY and SMNVEV (reference sequence).

This clonotype was obtained from a woman between 18 and 30 years old with Graves' hyperthyroidism. The V gene is TRBV27, the J gene TRBJ2-3, with TRBD1 matching over 8 bases. The sample taken for sequencing was blood. CDR3 loop: CASSSWYRGISTDTQYF. The CDR3 nucleotides read TGTGCCAGCAGTTCCTGGTACAGGGGGATAAGCACAGATACGCAGTATTTT.